This T cell receptor (beta chain) is from a study of identical twins. Unique molecular identifiers were present on cDNA, and template switching added a universal primer site. From the 5' RACE reads, TCRdb called clonotypes with MiXCR, one entry per CDR3 protein. The sample contains 250,000 to 350,000 distinct CDR3 sequences, 9.5% of which appear only once. The same data also contributed to another study, on yellow fever vaccine responses in identical twins.

The sample taken for sequencing was CD8+ T cells sorted from blood. This sequence was found in a woman aged 18-29 years in good health.

The CDR3 bases are TGCAGCGGTGTTGGTCAGGGGATCTACAATGAGCAGTTCTTC. It yields the protein CSGVGQGIYNEQFF. This chain joins TRBV29-1 and TRBJ2-1; a weak D match, TRBD1 (6 bases). CDR1 and CDR2 (germline): SQVTM, ANQGSEA. The germline V and J ends were trimmed by 7 bases and 3 bases, with 16 bases remaining between them. The CDR3 sequence is 14 residues long.